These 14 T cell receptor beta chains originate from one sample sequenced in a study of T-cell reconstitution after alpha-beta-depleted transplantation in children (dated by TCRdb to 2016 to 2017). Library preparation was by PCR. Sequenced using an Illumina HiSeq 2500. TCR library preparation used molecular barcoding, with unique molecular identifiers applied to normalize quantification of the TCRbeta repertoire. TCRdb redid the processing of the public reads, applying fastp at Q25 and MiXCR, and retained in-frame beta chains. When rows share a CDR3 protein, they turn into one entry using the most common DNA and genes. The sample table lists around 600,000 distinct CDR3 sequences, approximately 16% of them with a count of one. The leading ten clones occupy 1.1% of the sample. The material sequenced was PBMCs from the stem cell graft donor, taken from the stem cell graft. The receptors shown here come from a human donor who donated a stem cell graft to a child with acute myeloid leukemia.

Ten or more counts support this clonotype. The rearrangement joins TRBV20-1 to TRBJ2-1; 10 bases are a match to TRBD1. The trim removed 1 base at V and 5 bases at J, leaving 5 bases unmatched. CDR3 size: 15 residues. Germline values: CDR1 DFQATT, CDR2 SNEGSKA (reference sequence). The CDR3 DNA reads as TGCAGTGCTAGAGGACAGGGGGCAGCCGACAATGAGCAGTTCTTC. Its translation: CSARGQGAADNEQFF.

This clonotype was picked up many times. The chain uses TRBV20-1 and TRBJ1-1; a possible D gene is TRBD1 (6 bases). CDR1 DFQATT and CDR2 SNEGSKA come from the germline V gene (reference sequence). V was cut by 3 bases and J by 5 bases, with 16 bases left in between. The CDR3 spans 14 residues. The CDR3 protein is CSASGLSGETEAFF. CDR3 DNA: TGCAGTGCTAGTGGCCTCTCAGGGGAGACTGAAGCTTTCTTT.

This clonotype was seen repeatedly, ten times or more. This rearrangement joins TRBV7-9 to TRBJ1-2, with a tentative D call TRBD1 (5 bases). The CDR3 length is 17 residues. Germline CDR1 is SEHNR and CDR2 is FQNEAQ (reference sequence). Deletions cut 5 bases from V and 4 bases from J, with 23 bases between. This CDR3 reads CASSGGLSGARSYGYTF. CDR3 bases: TGTGCCAGCAGCGGAGGACTTAGCGGGGCGAGGAGCTATGGCTACACCTTC.

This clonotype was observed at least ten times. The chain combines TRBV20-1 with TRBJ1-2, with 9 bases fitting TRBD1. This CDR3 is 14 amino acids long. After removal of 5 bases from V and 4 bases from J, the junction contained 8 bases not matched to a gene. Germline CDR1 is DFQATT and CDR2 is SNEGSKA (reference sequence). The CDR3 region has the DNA TGCAGTGCTCCAGACAGGGGGATTCGCTATGGCTACACCTTC. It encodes CSAPDRGIRYGYTF.

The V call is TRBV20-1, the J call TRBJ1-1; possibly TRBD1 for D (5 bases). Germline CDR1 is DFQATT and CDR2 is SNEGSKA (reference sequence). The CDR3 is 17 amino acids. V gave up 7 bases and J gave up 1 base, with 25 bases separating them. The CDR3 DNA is TGCAGTGTTCCGGACTCCTTGGTCCGGGGGGAGAACACTGAAGCTTTCTTT. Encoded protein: CSVPDSLVRGENTEAFF.

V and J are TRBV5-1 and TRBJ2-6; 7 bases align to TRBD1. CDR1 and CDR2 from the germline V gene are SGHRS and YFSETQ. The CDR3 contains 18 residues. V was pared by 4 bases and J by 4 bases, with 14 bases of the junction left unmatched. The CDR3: CASSLAYIQGSGANVLTF. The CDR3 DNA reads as TGCGCCAGCAGCCTCGCTTACATACAGGGGTCCGGGGCCAACGTCCTGACTTTC.

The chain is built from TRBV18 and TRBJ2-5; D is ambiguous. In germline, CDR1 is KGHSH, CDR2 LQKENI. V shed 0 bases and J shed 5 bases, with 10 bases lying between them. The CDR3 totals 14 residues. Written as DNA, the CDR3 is TGTGCCAGCTCACCACCGGTTCAGCAGGAGACCCAGTACTTC. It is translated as CASSPPVQQETQYF.

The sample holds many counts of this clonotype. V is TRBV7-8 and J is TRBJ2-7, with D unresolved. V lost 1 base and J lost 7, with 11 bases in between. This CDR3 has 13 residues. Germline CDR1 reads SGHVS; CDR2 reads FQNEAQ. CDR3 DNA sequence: TGTGCCAGCAGCTTAGGTCTGGCCGGAGAGCAGTACGTC. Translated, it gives CASSLGLAGEQYV.

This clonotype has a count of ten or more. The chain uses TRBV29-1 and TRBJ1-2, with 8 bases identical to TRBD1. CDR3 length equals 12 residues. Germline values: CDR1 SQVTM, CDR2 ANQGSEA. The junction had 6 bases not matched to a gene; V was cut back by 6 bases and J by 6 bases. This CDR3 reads CSVPGQVDGYTF. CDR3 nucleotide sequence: TGCAGCGTGCCGGGACAGGTTGATGGCTACACCTTC. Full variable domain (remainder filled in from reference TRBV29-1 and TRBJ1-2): SAVISQKPSRDICQRGTSLTIQCQVDSQVTMMFWYRQQPGQSLTLIATANQGSEATYESGFVIDKFPISRPNLTFSTLTVSNMSPEDSSIYLCSVPGQVDGYTFGSGTRLTVV.

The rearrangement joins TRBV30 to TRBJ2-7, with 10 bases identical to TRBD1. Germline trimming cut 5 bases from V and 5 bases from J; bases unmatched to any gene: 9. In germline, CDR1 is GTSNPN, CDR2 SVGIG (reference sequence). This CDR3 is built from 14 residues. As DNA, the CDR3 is TGTGCCTGGGGCTGGGGGACAGGGGAAAACGAGCAGTACTTC. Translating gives CAWGWGTGENEQYF.

The CDR3 is CASSPRGPTWNTGELFF. The DNA of the CDR3 is TGTGCCAGCTCACCACGGGGCCCCACTTGGAACACCGGGGAGCTGTTTTTT. The chain joins TRBV18 to TRBJ2-2; D is perhaps TRBD1 (5 bases). V was shortened by 1 base and J by 1 base, with 13 bases between the two germline ends. Germline-derived CDR1 and CDR2 are KGHSH and LQKENI. The CDR3 extends over 17 amino acids.

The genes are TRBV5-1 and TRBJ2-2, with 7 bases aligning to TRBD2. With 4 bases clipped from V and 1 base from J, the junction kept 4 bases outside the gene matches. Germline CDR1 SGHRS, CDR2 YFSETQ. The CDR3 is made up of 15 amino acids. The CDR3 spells CASSLTSLNTGELFF. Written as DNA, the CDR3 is TGCGCCAGCAGCCTGACTAGCCTGAACACCGGGGAGCTGTTTTTT.

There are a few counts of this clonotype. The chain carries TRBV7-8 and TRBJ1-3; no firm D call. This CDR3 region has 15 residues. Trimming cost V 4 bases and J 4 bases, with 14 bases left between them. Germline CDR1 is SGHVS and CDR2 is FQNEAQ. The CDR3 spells CASSSQSLGGNTIYF. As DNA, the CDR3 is TGTGCCAGCAGCTCCCAGTCCCTGGGAGGAAACACCATATATTTT. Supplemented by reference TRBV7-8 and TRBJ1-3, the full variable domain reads GAGVSQSPRYKVAKRGQDVALRCDPISGHVSLFWYQQALGQGPEFLTYFQNEAQLDKSGLPSDRFFAERPEGSVSTLKIQRTQQEDSAVYLCASSSQSLGGNTIYFGEGSWLTVV.

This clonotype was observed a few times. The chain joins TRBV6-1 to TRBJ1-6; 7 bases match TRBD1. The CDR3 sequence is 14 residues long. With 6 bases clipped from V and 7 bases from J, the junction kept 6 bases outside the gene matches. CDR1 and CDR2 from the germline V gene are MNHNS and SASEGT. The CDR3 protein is CASRPRDRNSPLHF. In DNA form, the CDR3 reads TGTGCCAGCAGACCCCGGGACAGAAATTCACCCCTCCACTTT.